Sequencing of this T cell receptor (beta chain) was carried out in a study of regulatory T cells in long-lasting Graves disease. Germline V CDR1 and CDR2: SGHRS, YFSETQ. The CDR3 spans 13 residues. Trimming removed 1 base from V and 8 bases from J, with 10 bases in between. General study findings and limits: Results may be inaccurate due to the small sample size.

Described time point: newly diagnosed GD, antithyroid drugs for less than 3 months. The TCR library used RNA extracted from PBMCs. Construction of the TCR beta libraries employed iRepertoire HTBI primers in conjunction with Arm-PCR of CDR3 regions. One entry per CDR3 protein results from TCRdb running MiXCR on the multiplex PCR reads. The repertoire includes under 450,000 distinct CDR3 sequences, around 15% of them detected once, and around 20% sits in the top ten. This clonotype was seen at least ten times. Antigen unknown. The same data also went into a second study, on T cells in Graves' hyperthyroidism and ophthalmopathy.

The V gene is TRBV5-1, the J gene TRBJ2-1; no firm D call. The source was peripheral blood mononuclear cells (PBMCs), collected at new diagnosis, from a patient treated with antithyroid drugs. The sequence derives from a woman between 18 and 30 years old with Graves disease. CDR3 protein: CASSLYREDEQFF. CDR3 DNA sequence: TGCGCCAGCAGCTTGTATAGGGAAGATGAGCAGTTCTTC.